This TCR beta chain was documented in a study of molecular identifiers for immune sequencing clone quantification. J was trimmed by 3 bases and V by 2 bases; bases with no gene match: 7. The CDR3 has 15 amino acids. Looked up from germline, CDR1 is MNHEY and CDR2 is SMNVEV (reference sequence). This clonotype was seen only a few times. The antigen remains unidentified. Notes on the study in general: Beyond 20 RNA copies, clones held over 99% of effector molecules, compared with under 1% in naive cells.

Investigators produced naive CD8 libraries from about 19,000 to 1,100,000 sorted cells, drawing on 10%, 30% or 50% RNA. Sorting defined naive CD8 T cells as CD8+CD4-CCR7+CD45RA+. One entry per CDR3 protein results from TCRdb running MiXCR on the PCR reads. The table records some 590,000 distinct CDR3 sequences, roughly 25% of them present only once. This chain joins TRBV27 and TRBJ2-7, with 7 bases matching TRBD1. The sample was naive CD8+ T cells from blood, with Jurkat cell RNA spiked in. As to subset: FACS-sorted CD8+CD4-CCR7+CD45RA+ naive T cells. This clonotype originated in a human donor in good health. Some libraries in this study had Jurkat cell RNA spiked in. DNA of the CDR3: TGTGCCAGCAGTTTAAATTACAGGGGAGTCTACGAGCAGTACTTC. As protein: CASSLNYRGVYEQYF.